A single sample gave rise to the 2 T cell receptor beta chains below, sequenced in a study of blood T cell repertoires in COVID-19. This table comes from immunoSEQ multiplex PCR, and its TCRdb copy is limited to in-frame clones, with some not included. The table records around 250,000 clones, about four fifths of them present only once. Source material: peripheral blood. The receptor source for this set is a man aged 25-45 years who had recovered from COVID-19.

This clone has a handful of counts. The V and J genes are TRBV14 and TRBJ1-6; D remains ambiguous. Deletions cut 4 bases from V and 7 bases from J, with 14 bases between. CDR3 length equals 15 residues. Germline CDR1 reads SGHDN; CDR2 reads FVKESK. This CDR3 is CASSPLEASNSPLHF. CDR3 DNA sequence: TGTGCCAGCAGCCCGCTGGAGGCGTCAAATTCACCCCTCCACTTT.

The chain uses TRBV19 and TRBJ2-7; 8 bases fit TRBD1. With V trimmed by 5 bases and J by 0 bases, 9 bases remained unmatched. This CDR3 spans 16 amino acids. Germline loops: CDR1 LNHDA, CDR2 SQIVND (reference sequence). The CDR3 coding sequence is TGTGCCAGTAGTTCTATCAGGACAGGGAGCTCCTACGAGCAGTACTTC. Amino acids: CASSSIRTGSSYEQYF.